These 22 T cell receptor beta chains share one sample of origin, sequenced in a study of CD8 T cells in Susac syndrome. With random hexamers, reverse transcription was performed on about 0.5 to 1 ug of RNA. TCRdb used MiXCR to reprocess the immunoSEQ multiplex PCR reads, holding one entry per CDR3 protein. The sample lists about 200,000 distinct CDR3 sequences, roughly 95% occurring once. Material: CD4+ T cells from PBMCs. All receptors derive from a human donor in good health.

The genes are TRBV4-1 and TRBJ2-3; the D is unclear. The ends were cut back, 0 bases at V and 5 bases at J, with 6 bases in the middle. The CDR3 has 13 residues. CDR1 is MGHRA and CDR2 is YSYEKL in the germline V gene. The CDR3 region is CASSQEIRDTQYF. CDR3 nucleotide sequence: TGCGCCAGCAGCCAAGAAATTAGAGATACGCAGTATTTT.

The J gene is TRBJ1-1, the V gene TRBV20-1; no firm D call. The germline CDR1 and CDR2 sequences are DFQATT and SNEGSKA (reference sequence). The V end was cut by 3 bases, the J end by 5 bases, with 1 base between. The length of the CDR3 is 9 residues. The CDR3 DNA sequence: TGCAGTGCTAGGACTGAAGCTTTCTTT. Encoded protein: CSARTEAFF.

The chain links TRBV30 to TRBJ2-2, with D maybe TRBD1 (6 bases). V lost 5 bases to trimming and J lost 0 bases, with 7 bases between them. Per germline, CDR1 GTSNPN and CDR2 SVGIG (reference sequence). The CDR3 is made up of 13 amino acids. The CDR3 DNA sequence: TGTGCCTGGGACAGGTCGAACACCGGGGAGCTGTTTTTT. It encodes CAWDRSNTGELFF.

V and J are TRBV3-1 and TRBJ2-7, with a possible D match to TRBD1 (6 bases). Between the trimmed V and J ends, which lost 1 base and 4 bases, there was a span of 8 bases. The germline V gene has CDR1 LGHDT and CDR2 YNNKEL (reference sequence). The CDR3 sequence is 13 residues long. CDR3 DNA sequence: TGTGCCAGCAGCCAAGGAGACAGGTACGAGCAGTACGTC. As protein: CASSQGDRYEQYV.

The gene calls are TRBV27 and TRBJ1-5; D might be TRBD1 (5 bases). CDR1 and CDR2 (germline): MNHEY, SMNVEV (reference sequence). Between the trimmed V and J ends, which lost 4 bases and 2 bases, there was a span of 9 bases. This CDR3 is 14 amino acids long. CDR3 region: CASSYTRGNQPQHF. The CDR3 nucleotides are TGTGCCAGCAGTTATACCAGGGGCAATCAGCCCCAGCATTTT.

The V gene is TRBV9, the J gene TRBJ1-2; D is unresolved. Germline values: CDR1 SGDLS, CDR2 YYNGEE. The CDR3 spans 13 residues. The V and J ends lost 0 bases and 0 bases respectively, with 3 bases between them. In nucleotides, the CDR3 is TGTGCCAGCAGCGTAGGCACTAACTATGGCTACACCTTC. As protein: CASSVGTNYGYTF.

This clonotype was seen only a few times. CDR3 coding DNA: TGTGCCAGCTCGGACAGGGGGGGTCAGCCCCAGCATTTT. Translated: CASSDRGGQPQHF. The chain couples TRBV18 to TRBJ1-5; 10 bases are a match to TRBD1. V was pared by 6 bases and J by 6 bases, with 2 bases of the junction left unmatched. Per the germline V gene, CDR1 is KGHSH and CDR2 is LQKENI. The CDR3 is 13 amino acids.

This chain uses TRBV19 with TRBJ2-1; D gene unclear. Between the trimmed V and J ends, which lost 2 bases and 4 bases, there was a span of 15 bases. This CDR3 contains 16 residues. Germline V CDR1 and CDR2: LNHDA, SQIVND (reference sequence). The CDR3 DNA sequence: TGTGCCAGTAGTATAAGAGTCCAAACCTTGTACAATGAGCAGTTCTTC. Translation gives CASSIRVQTLYNEQFF.

This chain uses TRBV20-1 with TRBJ2-3, with TRBD1 matching over 8 bases. V was clipped by 6 bases and J by 1 base; unmatched bases: 6. CDR3 length: 14 amino acids. Germline V gives CDR1 DFQATT, CDR2 SNEGSKA (reference sequence). CDR3 sequence reads: CSAPGQGGTDTQYF. DNA of the CDR3: TGCAGTGCCCCCGGACAGGGAGGCACAGATACGCAGTATTTT.

V usage is TRBV20-1 and J usage is TRBJ2-3; D not resolved. The CDR3 has 12 residues. The V gene's germline CDR1 is DFQATT and CDR2 SNEGSKA (reference sequence). V lost 4 bases and J 3 bases, leaving 8 bases between the germline ends. The CDR3 DNA sequence: TGCAGTGCTAAGTCCGGGACAGATACGCAGTATTTT. This gives the protein CSAKSGTDTQYF.

The rearrangement links TRBV5-1 to TRBJ2-1; 10 bases agree with TRBD1. The ends lost 0 bases at V and 8 bases at J; junction bases unmatched: 8. The length of the CDR3 is 16 residues. Germline CDR1 and CDR2: SGHRS and YFSETQ. CDR3 amino acids: CASSLGSTGGLYEQFF. CDR3 DNA sequence: TGCGCCAGCAGCTTGGGGTCGACAGGGGGCCTATATGAGCAGTTCTTC.

The chain uses TRBV7-6 and TRBJ2-7; a possible D gene is TRBD1 (5 bases). Germline V gene lookup returns CDR1 SGHVS and CDR2 FNYEAQ. The CDR3 loop spans 16 amino acids. V gave up 5 bases and J gave up 0 bases, with 17 bases separating them. The DNA for the CDR3 is TGTGCCAGCAGCCCGCGCCCCCAGGGTAACTCCTACGAGCAGTACTTC. This codes for CASSPRPQGNSYEQYF.

The V gene is TRBV20-1, the J gene TRBJ1-2, with no clear D. Looked up from germline, CDR1 is DFQATT and CDR2 is SNEGSKA (reference sequence). CDR3 length: 12 amino acids. Trimming pared 5 bases from V and 4 bases from J, leaving 11 bases between. The CDR3 nucleotides read TGCAGTGCTTCCACAGTTACCTATGGCTACACCTTC. It is translated as CSASTVTYGYTF.

The V and J genes are TRBV15 and TRBJ2-5, with a possible D match to TRBD2 (6 bases). This CDR3 is 18 amino acids long. Trimming pared 0 bases from V and 5 bases from J, leaving 22 bases between. CDR1 and CDR2 from the germline V gene are LNHNV and YYDKDF (reference sequence). CDR3 nucleotides: TGTGCCACCAGCAGAGATCCGGGGGATCGGGTCCGGCAGGAGACCCAGTACTTC. This sequence encodes CATSRDPGDRVRQETQYF.

The chain recombines TRBV20-1 with TRBJ1-2; D is ambiguous. The length of the CDR3 is 14 residues. Germline V gene data show CDR1 as DFQATT and CDR2 as SNEGSKA (reference sequence). The V and J ends lost 3 bases and 4 bases respectively, with 15 bases between them. The CDR3, as DNA: TGCAGTGCTAGGGGCGGCTATACCCTCTATGGCTACACCTTC. It is translated as CSARGGYTLYGYTF.

The J gene is TRBJ2-7, the V gene TRBV28, with D uncertain. Germline V lookup: CDR1 MDHEN, CDR2 SYDVKM. Trimming pared 3 bases from V and 4 bases from J, leaving 7 bases between. The CDR3 covers 12 residues. The DNA of the CDR3 is TGTGCCAGCAGTTTGAGTGATTACGAGCAGTACGTC. This sequence encodes CASSLSDYEQYV.

CDR3: CAMPGAGGPPYEQYV. The CDR3 nucleotides are TGTGCCATGCCGGGGGCGGGAGGTCCCCCCTACGAGCAGTACGTC. The chain couples TRBV27 to TRBJ2-7; 8 bases line up with TRBD2. The CDR3 runs 15 residues. CDR1 is MNHEY, CDR2 SMNVEV, per germline (reference sequence). After removal of 10 bases from V and 2 bases from J, the junction contained 13 bases not matched to a gene.

This clonotype was observed once. The chain carries TRBV20-1 and TRBJ2-6; the D gene is possibly TRBD2 (5 bases). V was trimmed by 3 bases and J by 1 base, leaving 16 bases between them. From germline, CDR1 is DFQATT and CDR2 SNEGSKA (reference sequence). CDR3 length equals 17 residues. The CDR3 DNA reads as TGCAGTGCTAGGACTTATGGACTTCAATCTGGGGCCAACGTCCTGACTTTC. Protein: CSARTYGLQSGANVLTF.

The chain combines TRBV19 with TRBJ1-2, with D tentatively TRBD1 (5 bases). The CDR3 contains 14 residues. Germline CDR1 is LNHDA and CDR2 is SQIVND (reference sequence). Trimming shortened V by 8 bases and J by 8 bases, and 21 bases separated the two germline ends. The CDR3 DNA reads TGTGCCAGTGTGGCGGGGCGTCTACCAAGGGGCTACACCTTC. It yields the protein CASVAGRLPRGYTF.

This chain links TRBV12-3 or TRBV12-4 with TRBJ1-2, with 9 bases aligning to TRBD1. The CDR3 covers 11 residues. Trimming removed 8 bases from V and 8 bases from J; junction bases left unmatched: 3. The CDR3 protein is CASQGTGGYTF. The DNA of the CDR3 is TGTGCCAGCCAGGGGACAGGGGGCTACACCTTC.

The V call is TRBV4-1, the J call TRBJ2-5; D may be TRBD2 (7 bases). The germline V and J ends were trimmed by 1 base and 2 bases, with 14 bases remaining between them. The CDR3 runs 16 residues. Germline lookup yields CDR1 MGHRA and CDR2 YSYEKL. In DNA, the CDR3 is TGCGCCAGCAGCCAAGTGGACGGGGGGCGACAAGAGACCCAGTACTTC. It codes for CASSQVDGGRQETQYF.

This chain's CDR3 is CASSELSGGPTDTQYF. CDR3 nucleotide sequence: TGTGCCAGCAGCGAACTGTCGGGGGGACCCACAGATACGCAGTATTTT. This chain uses TRBV7-9 with TRBJ2-3; 7 bases map to TRBD2. Unmatched junction bases numbered 10, after V lost 5 bases and J lost 2 bases. The germline CDR1 and CDR2 sequences are SEHNR and FQNEAQ (reference sequence). CDR3 length: 16 amino acids. Full variable domain (missing parts from reference TRBV7-9 and TRBJ2-3): DTGVSQNPRHKITKRGQNVTFRCDPISEHNRLYWYRQTLGQGPEFLTYFQNEAQLEKSRLLSDRFSAERPKGSFSTLEIQRTEQGDSAMYLCASSELSGGPTDTQYFGPGTRLTVL.